Each of the 29 T cell receptor beta chains below was sequenced from the same sample in a study of glioma-infiltrating T cells after dendritic cell vaccination. Produced via immunoSEQ multiplex PCR; TCRdb's table is partial and in-frame only. The data hold roughly 68,000 clones, with 82% observed a single time. The sequenced sample was blood, obtained before dendritic cell vaccination. The origin of the receptors is a human donor with glioblastoma.

CDR3 bases: TGTGCCAGCAGCCAAGGGGCAGGAGGCTCTGGAAACACCATATATTTT. It specifies CASSQGAGGSGNTIYF. The chain has TRBV4-2 and TRBJ1-3; D gene uncertain. The CDR3 totals 16 residues. Trimming removed 1 base at V and 0 bases at J, with 10 bases between. CDR1 and CDR2 (germline): LGHNA, YNFKEQ.

This chain joins TRBV21-1 and TRBJ2-5; the D call in the table, TRBD2, was not verified against the DNA. TRBV21-1 is given as a pseudogene. CDR3 length: 13 amino acids. CDR3: CASRHPGRGTQYF. Written as DNA, the CDR3 is TGTGCCAGCAGACACCCTGGGAGGGGGACCCAGTACTTC.

V usage is TRBV9 and J usage is TRBJ1-2; tentatively, D is TRBD1 (6 bases). CDR3 length: 14 residues. V shed 0 bases and J shed 6 bases, with 12 bases lying between them. Germline assignment: CDR1 SGDLS and CDR2 YYNGEE. Here the CDR3 reads CASSVEFRGDGYTF. As DNA, the CDR3 is TGTGCCAGCAGCGTAGAATTCAGGGGCGATGGCTACACCTTC.

DNA of the CDR3: TGTGCCAGCAGTGACGGGACAGGGGGCTCCTACGAGCAGTACTTC. Protein: CASSDGTGGSYEQYF. This sequence joins TRBV6-4 and TRBJ2-7; TRBD1 matches 11 bases. Germline V gene lookup returns CDR1 MRHNA and CDR2 SNTAGT. CDR3 length: 15 residues. Germline trimming cut 2 bases from V and 0 bases from J; bases unmatched to any gene: 0.

V is TRBV5-4 and J is TRBJ2-1; 8 nucleotides match TRBD1. The V and J ends lost 0 bases and 5 bases, in that order; junction bases with no gene match: 7. Germline CDR1 SGHNT, CDR2 YYREEE (reference sequence). This CDR3 region has 16 residues. The CDR3 region is CASSLGLTGVHNEQFF. CDR3 nucleotide sequence: TGTGCCAGCAGCTTGGGGCTGACAGGGGTCCACAATGAGCAGTTCTTC.

In its sample, this clone was seen a few times. The chain has TRBV10-1 and TRBJ2-7; maybe TRBD1 (5 bases). The CDR3 length is 13 residues. The V and J ends lost 2 bases and 5 bases respectively, with 10 bases between them. Germline CDR1 reads WNHNN; CDR2 reads SYGVQD (reference sequence). CDR3 DNA sequence: TGCGCCAGCAGTGAGAGGGGAACTAACGAGCAGTACTTC. This sequence encodes CASSERGTNEQYF.

The chain is built from TRBV11-3 and TRBJ2-2; maybe TRBD2 (7 bases). The V end was cut by 2 bases, the J end by 10 bases, with 14 bases between. The CDR3 is made up of 14 amino acids. CDR1 is SGHNT and CDR2 is YENEEA in the germline V gene. In DNA form, the CDR3 reads TGTGCCAGCAGCTTAAGTTCGGGGGGCTTGGAGCTGTTTTTT. It encodes CASSLSSGGLELFF. Drawing the rest from reference TRBV11-3 and TRBJ2-2, the complete variable domain is EAGVVQSPRYKIIEKKQPVAFWCNPISGHNTLYWYLQNLGQGPELLIRYENEEAVDDSQLPKDRFSAERLKGVDSTLKIQPAELGDSAVYLCASSLSSGGLELFFGEGSRLTVL.

The chain carries TRBV2 and TRBJ2-7; D uncertain. The CDR3 length is 13 residues. CDR1 and CDR2 (germline): SNHLY, FYNNEI. The V end lost 6 bases, the J end lost 3 bases, and 12 bases lay between the germline ends. CDR3 in amino acids: CASSLTEIYEQYF. The CDR3 DNA follows: TGTGCCAGCAGCCTCACAGAGATCTACGAGCAGTACTTC. Full variable domain (missing parts from reference TRBV2 and TRBJ2-7): EPEVTQTPSHQVTQMGQEVILRCVPISNHLYFYWYRQILGQKVEFLVSFYNNEISEKSEIFDDQFSVERPDGSNFTLKIRSTKLEDSAMYFCASSLTEIYEQYFGPGTRLTVT.

The chain links TRBV5-1 to TRBJ1-1; maybe TRBD1 (6 bases). Trimming took off 4 bases at V and 0 bases at J, with 10 bases between the two ends. Looked up from germline, CDR1 is SGHRS and CDR2 is YFSETQ. The CDR3 spans 14 residues. The CDR3 coding sequence is TGCGCCAGCAGCCATGGACAGCTGAACACTGAAGCTTTCTTT. It encodes CASSHGQLNTEAFF.

The chain recombines TRBV7-8 with TRBJ2-7; the match to TRBD1 covers 9 bases. J was trimmed by 6 bases and V by 5 bases; bases with no gene match: 11. The length of the CDR3 is 15 residues. Germline-derived CDR1 and CDR2 are SGHVS and FQNEAQ. In DNA form, the CDR3 reads TGTGCCAGCAGCATCGGGGGGACAGGGTCGTTCGAGCAGTACTTC. This codes for CASSIGGTGSFEQYF.

This clone turned up a few times. This chain uses TRBV25-1 with TRBJ2-3, with D possibly being TRBD2 (6 bases). The CDR3 is 13 residues long. Germline V gene sequence: CDR1 MGHDK, CDR2 SYGVNS. Trimming stripped 8 bases from V and 3 bases from J, with 12 bases between. CDR3 protein: CASAGQGTDTQYF. The CDR3 DNA reads as TGTGCCAGCGCGGGGCAGGGTACAGATACGCAGTATTTT.

V is TRBV28 and J is TRBJ1-2; 9 bases fit TRBD1. V dropped 9 bases and J dropped 7; count of bases not matched to a gene: 6. The CDR3 loop spans 12 amino acids. Germline loops: CDR1 MDHEN, CDR2 SYDVKM. CDR3 protein: CASQQGAGGYTF. The CDR3 DNA follows: TGTGCCAGTCAACAGGGGGCAGGTGGCTACACCTTC.

The chain combines TRBV6-5 with TRBJ1-3; 7 bases are shared with TRBD1. V trimming: 0 bases; J trimming: 6 bases; junction bases outside the gene matches: 5. The V gene's germline CDR1 is MNHEY and CDR2 SVGAGI. The CDR3 sequence is 15 residues long. The DNA for the CDR3 is TGTGCCAGCAGTTACTCTGGGACAGCGACAAACACCATATATTTT. Its protein is CASSYSGTATNTIYF.

CDR3 coding DNA: TGTGCCAGCAGCTTGCCACGCAATCCCGCCCCGATGAGCTCCTACGAGCAGTACTTC. Amino acid sequence: CASSLPRNPAPMSSYEQYF. The rearrangement joins TRBV7-2 to TRBJ2-7; D not resolved. Germline V gene data show CDR1 as SGHTA and CDR2 as FQGNSA. Trimming stripped 3 bases from V and 0 bases from J, with 24 bases between. This CDR3 is 19 amino acids long.

This clone is a singleton in its sample. CDR3 in amino acids: CASRGQPNTEAFF. The CDR3 DNA sequence: TGTGCCAGTAGGGGACAGCCGAACACTGAAGCTTTCTTT. The chain uses TRBV19 and TRBJ1-1; 7 bases match TRBD1. V lost 6 bases and J lost 1; bases outside the gene matches: 2. This CDR3 region has 13 residues. Germline-derived CDR1 and CDR2 are LNHDA and SQIVND (reference sequence).

The chain employs TRBV5-1 and TRBJ2-1; 12 bases fit TRBD2. CDR1 is SGHRS and CDR2 is YFSETQ in the germline V gene. The CDR3 sequence is 17 residues long. Germline trimming cut 0 bases from V and 4 bases from J; bases unmatched to any gene: 5. CDR3 nucleotides: TGCGCCAGCAGCTTGGAGGGCGGACTAGCGGGGTACAATGAGCAGTTCTTC. Translated: CASSLEGGLAGYNEQFF. The full variable domain, its missing parts supplied by reference TRBV5-1 and TRBJ2-1, is KAGVTQTPRYLIKTRGQQVTLSCSPISGHRSVSWYQQTPGQGLQFLFEYFSETQRNKGNFPGRFSGRQFSNSRSEMNVSTLELGDSALYLCASSLEGGLAGYNEQFFGPGTRLTVL.

V and J are TRBV19 and TRBJ2-7; TRBD2 aligns across 10 bases. The CDR3 sequence is 13 residues long. Germline lookup yields CDR1 LNHDA and CDR2 SQIVND (reference sequence). The trim removed 8 bases at V and 6 bases at J, leaving 7 bases unmatched. The chain's CDR3 is CASGSGGAREQYF. CDR3 nucleotide sequence: TGTGCCAGTGGGAGCGGGGGGGCTCGCGAGCAGTACTTC.

The gene calls are TRBV7-2 and TRBJ1-6; 8 bases match TRBD1. Germline lookup yields CDR1 SGHTA and CDR2 FQGNSA. V lost 5 bases, J lost 7 bases, and 7 bases stayed unmatched. This CDR3 comprises 15 residues. The CDR3 spells CASSPQQGGNSPLHF. The CDR3 coding sequence is TGTGCCAGCAGCCCCCAACAGGGGGGAAATTCACCCCTCCACTTT.

The chain recombines TRBV5-1 with TRBJ2-7, with D possibly TRBD2 on 5 matching bases. Looked up from germline, CDR1 is SGHRS and CDR2 is YFSETQ. V dropped 0 bases and J dropped 3 bases, with 10 bases sitting between them. The CDR3 has 14 amino acids. CDR3 region: CASSLVATSYEQYF. The CDR3 coding sequence is TGCGCCAGCAGCTTGGTAGCGACCAGCTACGAGCAGTACTTC. Full variable domain (rest looked up from reference TRBV5-1 and TRBJ2-7): KAGVTQTPRYLIKTRGQQVTLSCSPISGHRSVSWYQQTPGQGLQFLFEYFSETQRNKGNFPGRFSGRQFSNSRSEMNVSTLELGDSALYLCASSLVATSYEQYFGPGTRLTVT.

The chain recombines TRBV9 with TRBJ2-3, with D possibly matching TRBD1 (6 bases). The CDR3 contains 17 residues. The germline V and J ends were trimmed by 2 bases and 0 bases, with 16 bases remaining between them. Germline assignment: CDR1 SGDLS and CDR2 YYNGEE. CDR3 DNA sequence: TGTGCCAGCAGCGTCACACACGGGACAACCAGCACAGATACGCAGTATTTT. Protein product: CASSVTHGTTSTDTQYF.

The V gene is TRBV11-2, the J gene TRBJ1-6; D might be TRBD1 (6 bases). The CDR3 length is 19 residues. CDR1 is SGHAT and CDR2 is FQNNGV in the germline V gene. V was shortened by 5 bases and J by 6 bases, with 26 bases between the two germline ends. The CDR3 loop is CASSLGRGGDPTLNSPLHF. CDR3 bases: TGTGCCAGCAGCCTCGGCCGAGGGGGGGACCCTACCCTTAATTCACCCCTCCACTTT.

This clone was recorded a few times. J is TRBJ1-4 and V is TRBV28, with 9 bases identical to TRBD1. Germline assignment: CDR1 MDHEN and CDR2 SYDVKM. V lost 3 bases to trimming and J lost 7 bases; unmatched junction nucleotides: 3. This CDR3 region has 14 residues. The CDR3 region is CASSFTGGGEKLFF. Written as DNA, the CDR3 is TGTGCCAGCAGTTTTACAGGGGGCGGTGAAAAACTGTTTTTT. Supplemented by reference TRBV28 and TRBJ1-4, the full variable domain reads DVKVTQSSRYLVKRTGEKVFLECVQDMDHENMFWYRQDPGLGLRLIYFSYDVKMKEKGDIPEGYSVSREKKERFSLILESASTNQTSMYLCASSFTGGGEKLFFGSGTQLSVL.

The rearrangement links TRBV7-9 to TRBJ2-1, with 10 bases identical to TRBD2. From germline, CDR1 is SEHNR and CDR2 FQNEAQ (reference sequence). Losses at the gene ends were 3 bases for V and 8 bases for J; bases not matched to a gene: 7. The CDR3 is 15 residues long. CDR3 nucleotides: TGTGCCAGCAGCTTCACAGCGGGGGGGCCAGATGAGCAGTTCTTC. Its translation is CASSFTAGGPDEQFF.

The J gene is TRBJ1-4, the V gene TRBV6-1, with D perhaps TRBD1 (5 bases). Trimming removed 2 bases from V and 2 bases from J, with 12 bases in between. The CDR3 is 16 amino acids. The germline gives CDR1 MNHNS, CDR2 SASEGT. The chain's CDR3 is CASSEFGRATNEKLFF. The CDR3 nucleotides are TGTGCCAGCAGTGAATTCGGCAGGGCCACTAATGAAAAACTGTTTTTT.

This sequence joins TRBV27 and TRBJ2-7; no firm D call. CDR1 MNHEY and CDR2 SMNVEV come from the germline V gene (reference sequence). V dropped 2 bases and J dropped 9 bases, with 8 bases sitting between them. The CDR3 runs to 11 residues. The CDR3 bases are TGTGCCAGCAGTTTAATACGAGGGCAGTACTTC. Translated, it gives CASSLIRGQYF.

In this sample, this clone turned up once. The rearrangement links TRBV19 to TRBJ2-7; 8 nucleotides agree with TRBD1. The CDR3 is 15 amino acids. Losses at the gene ends were 4 bases for V and 3 bases for J; bases not matched to a gene: 8. Germline-derived CDR1 and CDR2 are LNHDA and SQIVND (reference sequence). The CDR3 spells CASSRFQGAGYEQYF. CDR3 nucleotides: TGTGCCAGTAGTAGGTTCCAGGGGGCAGGCTACGAGCAGTACTTC.

The gene calls are TRBV5-4 and TRBJ1-2; D is perhaps TRBD1 (6 bases). The V gene lost 4 bases and the J gene lost 0 bases, with 16 bases spanning the gap. In germline, CDR1 is SGHNT, CDR2 YYREEE (reference sequence). CDR3 length equals 16 residues. The CDR3 region is CASSDGQLLANYGYTF. CDR3 nucleotides: TGTGCCAGCAGCGATGGACAGCTCTTAGCTAACTATGGCTACACCTTC.

The chain recombines TRBV7-6 with TRBJ2-7; 8 bases line up with TRBD2. Trimming took 5 bases from V and 2 from J; bases not matched to a gene: 2. Germline CDR1 is SGHVS and CDR2 is FNYEAQ. The CDR3 spans 13 residues. CDR3 sequence (DNA): TGTGCCAGCAGCCGGGGGGGCACCTACGAGCAGTACTTC. Protein product: CASSRGGTYEQYF.

V usage is TRBV29-1 and J usage is TRBJ2-7; tentative D call: TRBD1 (5 bases). Trimming left V 2 bases short and J 5 bases short, with 7 bases between. The CDR3 runs 11 residues. Germline V gene data show CDR1 as SQVTM and CDR2 as ANQGSEA. In DNA, the CDR3 is TGCAGCGTTGAACAGGGCAACGAGCAGTACTTC. It yields the protein CSVEQGNEQYF.